This T cell receptor (beta chain) was recovered during a study of blood T cells in healthy people across ages. Primers used in a second PCR of about 7 to 12 cycles were a sample-barcoded 5' primer and a J-beta primer mix. TCRdb re-called the 5' RACE reads through MiXCR, storing one row per CDR3 protein. This table holds over 950,000 distinct CDR3 sequences, 45% to 60% found once. Concerning this clonotype: Its antigen is undetermined.

Overall study results and limits: Per million T cells, TCR beta diversity dropped roughly linearly as age increased.

Germline trimming cut 3 bases from V and 4 bases from J; bases unmatched to any gene: 8. The CDR3 contains 16 residues. Germline CDR1 is MDHEN and CDR2 is SYDVKM. This TCR was recovered from an older woman in good health. The sequencing input was blood. The chain has TRBV28 and TRBJ2-3; 9 bases map to TRBD1. The DNA of the CDR3 is TGTGCCAGCAGTTTCCGTGACAGGGGGGTCCCAGATACGCAGTATTTT. Translation: CASSFRDRGVPDTQYF.